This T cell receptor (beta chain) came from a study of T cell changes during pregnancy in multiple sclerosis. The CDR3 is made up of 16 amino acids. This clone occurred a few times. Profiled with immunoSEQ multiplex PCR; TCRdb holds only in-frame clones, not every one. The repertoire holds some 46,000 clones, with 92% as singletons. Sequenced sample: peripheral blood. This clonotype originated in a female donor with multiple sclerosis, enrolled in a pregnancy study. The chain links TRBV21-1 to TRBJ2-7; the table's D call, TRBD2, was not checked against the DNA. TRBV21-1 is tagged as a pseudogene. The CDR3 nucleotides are TGTGCCAGCAGCAAAGCTGCACTAGCGGGCCGCTACGAGCAGTACTTC. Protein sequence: CASSKAALAGRYEQYF.